The clone carrying this TCR beta chain was counted at least ten times. Its antigen is as yet unknown. Amplified regions were TCR beta CDR3 sequences from RNA transcripts. HTBI primers drove first-round RT-PCR of the TCR CDR3. Each CDR3 protein is one row after TCRdb ran MiXCR on the multiplex PCR reads. The data hold 400,000 or so distinct CDR3 sequences, with 12% to 15% observed a single time. Per the germline V gene, CDR1 is MDHEN and CDR2 is SYDVKM. This CDR3 spans 16 amino acids. V shed 8 bases and J shed 8 bases, with 25 bases lying between them. The data derive from a study of T cells in Graves' hyperthyroidism and ophthalmopathy. As for the study in general: Peripheral blood was taken when the disease was first diagnosed, before any treatment began.

Findings of the study overall: Among clonotypes expanded in thyroid above 0.001, most were also found in blood.

Orbital computed tomography, thyroid ultrasound, serum thyroxine and TRAb, and clinical symptoms together informed the diagnoses. The sample consisted of blood. The chain uses TRBV28 and TRBJ2-1; tentative D call: TRBD2 (7 bases). This receptor was obtained from a woman aged 60-75 years with Graves' ophthalmopathy. CDR3 protein: CASRPQGGGGGDEQFF. The CDR3 DNA follows: TGTGCCAGCCGCCCCCAAGGGGGAGGGGGGGGCGATGAGCAGTTCTTC. Full variable domain (missing parts from reference TRBV28 and TRBJ2-1): DVKVTQSSRYLVKRTGEKVFLECVQDMDHENMFWYRQDPGLGLRLIYFSYDVKMKEKGDIPEGYSVSREKKERFSLILESASTNQTSMYLCASRPQGGGGGDEQFFGPGTRLTVL.